A single sample gave rise to the 10 T cell receptor beta chains below, sequenced in a study of blood T cell repertoires in COVID-19. TCRdb's copy holds only in-frame clones and misses some; the assay was immunoSEQ multiplex PCR. The table shows 87,000 or so clones, with 87% occurring only once. What was sequenced was peripheral blood. The receptor set was obtained from a woman aged 80 or older with acute or convalescent COVID-19.

This clone was observed a few times. The rearrangement links TRBV6-5 to TRBJ1-3; the match to TRBD1 covers 9 bases. This CDR3 has 14 amino acids. Per the germline V gene, CDR1 is MNHEY and CDR2 is SVGAGI. The J segment lost 4 bases and the V segment lost 7 bases, leaving 5 bases of the junction unmatched. The CDR3 DNA reads TGTGCCAGCACCTGGACAGGGGAAGGAAACACCATATATTTT. This codes for CASTWTGEGNTIYF.

The V gene is TRBV27, the J gene TRBJ1-1; TRBD1 is a possible D gene (6 bases). CDR3 length: 15 amino acids. Looked up from germline, CDR1 is MNHEY and CDR2 is SMNVEV (reference sequence). The V gene lost 5 bases and the J gene lost 1 base, with 14 bases spanning the gap. CDR3 residues: CASSPRRQANTEAFF. Here the CDR3 DNA reads TGTGCCAGCAGTCCACGAAGACAGGCGAACACTGAAGCTTTCTTT.

This clone was seen more than once but under ten times. The chain carries TRBV10-3 and TRBJ1-6, with TRBD1 matching over 7 bases. Germline CDR1 ENHRY, CDR2 SYGVKD. With 3 bases clipped from V and 5 bases from J, the junction kept 1 base outside the gene matches. The CDR3 consists of 14 residues. The CDR3 region has the DNA TGTGCCATCAGTGAAGGGACAGATAATTCACCCCTCCACTTT. Its translation: CAISEGTDNSPLHF.

The rearrangement links TRBV11-3 to TRBJ2-1; the match to TRBD2 covers 7 bases. The CDR3 loop spans 17 amino acids. Germline CDR1 SGHNT, CDR2 YENEEA. V lost 2 bases and J lost 2; bases outside the gene matches: 9. CDR3 loop: CASSLSFSGSTYNEQFF. In DNA form, the CDR3 reads TGTGCCAGCAGCTTATCTTTTAGCGGGTCTACCTACAATGAGCAGTTCTTC.

The chain couples TRBV2 to TRBJ2-3, with D tentatively TRBD2 (7 bases). CDR3 size: 14 residues. Germline V CDR1 and CDR2: SNHLY, FYNNEI. The V and J ends lost 7 bases and 3 bases respectively, with 14 bases between them. CDR3 coding DNA: TGTGCCAGCAATCGAGGGGGGGGGACAGATACGCAGTATTTT. Protein product: CASNRGGGTDTQYF.

The chain joins TRBV5-1 to TRBJ2-1; 10 bases align to TRBD2. The CDR3 contains 14 residues. CDR1 and CDR2 (germline): SGHRS, YFSETQ. J was trimmed by 5 bases and V by 4 bases; bases with no gene match: 3. The CDR3 here is CASSQGLADNEQFF. The CDR3 nucleotides are TGCGCCAGCAGCCAAGGACTAGCGGACAATGAGCAGTTCTTC.

This clone came up a few times. This chain uses TRBV28 with TRBJ1-5, with TRBD1 identical over 9 bases. CDR3 length: 18 amino acids. In germline, CDR1 is MDHEN, CDR2 SYDVKM. The V gene end was trimmed by 6 bases and the J gene end by 2 bases; junction bases not matched to a gene: 14. In DNA form, the CDR3 reads TGTGCCAGCAGCTCCGGGACAGGGAAATCTTTGGGCAATCAGCCCCAGCATTTT. Translating gives CASSSGTGKSLGNQPQHF.

V gene TRBV13 combines with J gene TRBJ1-2, with TRBD1 identical over 9 bases. The V gene end was trimmed by 3 bases and the J gene end by 6 bases; junction bases not matched to a gene: 11. The CDR3 extends over 16 amino acids. From germline, CDR1 is PRHDT and CDR2 FYEKMQ (reference sequence). The CDR3 region is CASSFPKGTGKDGYTF. The DNA for the CDR3 is TGTGCCAGCAGCTTCCCCAAGGGGACAGGGAAGGATGGCTACACCTTC.

The chain carries TRBV9 and TRBJ1-6; D remains ambiguous. Germline V gives CDR1 SGDLS, CDR2 YYNGEE. The ends were cut back, 3 bases at V and 6 bases at J, with 10 bases in the middle. The CDR3 has 14 amino acids. The CDR3 DNA reads TGTGCCAGCAGCGATGGAGCACGTAATTCACCCCTCCACTTT. It yields the protein CASSDGARNSPLHF.

This sequence joins TRBV18 and TRBJ1-1, with D perhaps TRBD1 (5 bases). This CDR3 is 14 amino acids long. The V gene lost 3 bases and the J gene lost 5 bases, with 13 bases spanning the gap. Germline CDR1 reads KGHSH; CDR2 reads LQKENI. CDR3 DNA sequence: TGTGCCAGCTCACCTACAGACTCAGGGACTGAAGCTTTCTTT. Protein: CASSPTDSGTEAFF.